This paragraph covers one T cell receptor (beta chain) sequence. The sample is drawn from a study of blood T cell repertoires in COVID-19. Study information: Both acute and convalescent COVID-19 samples were obtained from the United States, Italy and Spain. T cells, B-cell-depleted T cells, or PBMCs provided the cDNA or gDNA that served as material.

In the study's own analysis: Estimation of nucleated cell counts relied on the amplification of reference gene primers. TCRdb keeps only in-frame clones here, not all; method: immunoSEQ multiplex PCR. The D gene and trimming were derived from the DNA, and the V and J assignments and clone size from that table. This table has around 30,000 clones, about 90% appearing once. With 3 bases removed from V and 5 bases from J, the gap between germline ends came to 10 bases. This CDR3 is 14 amino acids long. The rearrangement uses TRBV23-1 and TRBJ1-4; possibly TRBD1 for D (6 bases). TRBV23-1 belongs to the ORF category, with a function that is uncertain. Sequencing used peripheral blood. The origin of this receptor is a human donor with active COVID-19. The donor label of this sample is uncertain. Written as DNA, the CDR3 is TGCGCCAGCAGTCAGAGGGACAAGAATGAAAAACTGTTTTTT. It yields the protein CASSQRDKNEKLFF.